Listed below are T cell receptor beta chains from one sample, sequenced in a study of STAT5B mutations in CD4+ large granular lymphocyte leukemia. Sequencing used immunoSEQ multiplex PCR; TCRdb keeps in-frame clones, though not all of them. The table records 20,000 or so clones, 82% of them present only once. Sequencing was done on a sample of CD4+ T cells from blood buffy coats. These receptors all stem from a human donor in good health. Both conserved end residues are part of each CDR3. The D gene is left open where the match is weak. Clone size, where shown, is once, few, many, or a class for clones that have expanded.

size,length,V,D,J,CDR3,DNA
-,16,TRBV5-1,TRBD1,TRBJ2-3,CASSPGTGSGSDTQYF,TGCGCCAGCAGCCCCGGGACAGGGTCCGGCTCAGATACGCAGTATTTT
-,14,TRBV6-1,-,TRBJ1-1,CASSVSGANTEAFF,TGTGCCAGCAGTGTTTCGGGGGCGAACACTGAAGCTTTCTTT
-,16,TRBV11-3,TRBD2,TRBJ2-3,CASSPQGAGGLGTQYF,TGTGCCAGCAGCCCCCAGGGAGCGGGGGGGCTGGGTACGCAGTATTTT
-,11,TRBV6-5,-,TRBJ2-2,CASSYLGELFF,TGTGCCAGCAGTTACCTCGGGGAGCTGTTTTTT
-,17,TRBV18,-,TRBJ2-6,CASSPLEVSSGANVLTF,TGTGCCAGCTCACCACTCGAAGTTAGCTCTGGGGCCAACGTCCTGACTTTC
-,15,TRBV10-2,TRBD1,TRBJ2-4,CASSDVWTGEDIQYF,TGCGCCAGCAGTGACGTGTGGACAGGGGAAGACATTCAGTACTTC
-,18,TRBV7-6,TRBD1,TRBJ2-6,CASSPGQGEVPGANVLTF,TGTGCCAGCAGCCCTGGACAGGGAGAGGTACCTGGGGCCAACGTCCTGACTTTC
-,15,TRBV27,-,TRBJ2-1,CASSLVLPAYNEQFF,TGTGCCAGCAGTTTAGTACTTCCAGCCTACAATGAGCAGTTCTTC
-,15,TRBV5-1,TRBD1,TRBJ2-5,CASSLRGLLQETQYF,TGCGCCAGCAGCTTGAGGGGGCTCTTACAAGAGACCCAGTACTTC
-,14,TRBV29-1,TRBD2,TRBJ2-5,CSVPGGGSSQTQYF,TGCAGCGTTCCCGGGGGGGGCTCGTCACAGACCCAGTACTTC
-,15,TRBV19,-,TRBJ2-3,CASSPREGFTDTQYF,TGTGCCAGTAGTCCACGAGAGGGGTTTACAGATACGCAGTATTTT
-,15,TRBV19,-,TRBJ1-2,CASVPGHFINYGYTF,TGTGCCAGCGTACCGGGACACTTCATTAACTATGGCTACACCTTC
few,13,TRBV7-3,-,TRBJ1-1,CASSLFVNTEAFF,TGTGCCAGCAGCTTATTCGTCAACACTGAAGCTTTCTTT
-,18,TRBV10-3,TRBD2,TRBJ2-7,CAISESGRGSGGTYEQYF,TGTGCCATCAGTGAGTCGGGACGGGGTAGCGGGGGGACCTACGAGCAGTACTTC
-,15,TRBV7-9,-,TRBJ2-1,CASSLGLVSLVEQFF,TGTGCCAGCAGCTTAGGCCTGGTTAGCTTGGTGGAGCAGTTCTTC
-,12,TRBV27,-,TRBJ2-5,CASSFGQGTQYF,TGTGCCAGCAGTTTTGGCCAAGGGACCCAGTACTTC
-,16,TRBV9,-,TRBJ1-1,CASSVDPTATNTEAFF,TGTGCCAGCAGCGTAGACCCCACCGCTACGAACACTGAAGCTTTCTTT
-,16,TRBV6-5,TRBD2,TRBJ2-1,CASSYSSSGGRVEQFF,TGTGCCAGCAGTTACTCCTCTAGCGGGGGCCGCGTGGAGCAGTTCTTC
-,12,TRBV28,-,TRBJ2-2,CASAVNTGELFF,TGTGCCAGCGCGGTGAACACCGGGGAGCTGTTTTTT
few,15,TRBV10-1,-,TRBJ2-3,CASSEGGYGTDTQYF,TGCGCCAGCAGTGAGGGGGGATACGGGACAGATACGCAGTATTTT
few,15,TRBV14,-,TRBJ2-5,CASSQDGRPWETQYF,TGTGCCAGCAGCCAAGATGGCCGCCCCTGGGAGACCCAGTACTTC